Presented here are 14 T cell receptor beta chains from one specimen sequenced in a study of CD8 T cells in Susac syndrome. RNA, at 0.5 to 1 ug, was reverse transcribed with random hexamers. In TCRdb, the immunoSEQ multiplex PCR reads were re-called with MiXCR into one record per CDR3 protein. This sample yields some 190,000 distinct CDR3 sequences, of which 94% are seen a single time; around 0.16% belongs to the top ten. The sample taken for sequencing was CD4+ T cells from PBMCs. The receptor source for this set is a human donor with Susac syndrome.

This rearrangement joins TRBV5-1 to TRBJ2-3; unclear D gene. The ends were cut back, 5 bases at V and 0 bases at J, with 7 bases in the middle. The V gene's germline CDR1 is SGHRS and CDR2 YFSETQ. The CDR3 is 13 amino acids. CDR3 sequence reads: CASRDGSTDTQYF. In nucleotides, the CDR3 is TGCGCCAGCAGGGACGGCAGCACAGATACGCAGTATTTT.

V is TRBV20-1 and J is TRBJ2-3; possible D gene TRBD2, 7 bases. V was clipped by 3 bases and J by 3 bases, with 19 bases between them. Germline lookup yields CDR1 DFQATT and CDR2 SNEGSKA (reference sequence). The CDR3 totals 16 residues. In DNA form, the CDR3 reads TGCAGTGCTAGGCCGGGGGGCCCGAAGGGAACAGATACGCAGTATTTT. Translation gives CSARPGGPKGTDTQYF.

V and J are TRBV29-1 and TRBJ2-1; 8 nucleotides align to TRBD1. V dropped 8 bases and J dropped 7; count of bases not matched to a gene: 13. The CDR3 contains 14 residues. Germline V gives CDR1 SQVTM, CDR2 ANQGSEA. CDR3 DNA: TGCAGCCCCCCCCACGGACAGGGAACGAATGAGCAGTTCTTC. It codes for CSPPHGQGTNEQFF.

CDR3 bases: TGTGCCTGGAAGACTATGAACACTGAAGCTTTCTTT. The encoded protein is CAWKTMNTEAFF. This chain uses TRBV30 with TRBJ1-1, with no clear D. Germline V gene data show CDR1 as GTSNPN and CDR2 as SVGIG (reference sequence). CDR3 length: 12 residues. Between the trimmed V and J ends, which lost 4 bases and 0 bases, there was a span of 6 bases.

The chain carries TRBV29-1 and TRBJ2-5; the match to TRBD2 covers 10 bases. V was clipped by 0 bases and J by 5 bases; unmatched bases: 6. The CDR3 is 15 residues long. Per germline, CDR1 SQVTM and CDR2 ANQGSEA. The CDR3 spells CSVEEGAGGPETQYF. CDR3 coding DNA: TGCAGCGTTGAAGAAGGAGCGGGGGGGCCTGAGACCCAGTACTTC.

V gene TRBV20-1 combines with J gene TRBJ2-1, with 10 bases lining up with TRBD2. CDR1 and CDR2 (germline): DFQATT, SNEGSKA (reference sequence). There are 13 residues in the CDR3. Trimming removed 1 base from V and 9 bases from J; junction bases left unmatched: 3. The CDR3: CSARASGGGEQFF. The CDR3 nucleotides are TGCAGTGCTAGAGCTAGCGGGGGAGGTGAGCAGTTCTTC.

The V call is TRBV30, the J call TRBJ1-5; possibly TRBD1 for D (5 bases). Trimming left V 2 bases short and J 4 bases short, with 9 bases between. This CDR3 is built from 13 residues. CDR1 and CDR2 from the germline V gene are GTSNPN and SVGIG (reference sequence). CDR3 DNA: TGTGCCTGGAGTCAGGGTGTGAATCAGCCCCAGCATTTT. Encoded protein: CAWSQGVNQPQHF. The full variable domain, its missing parts supplied by reference TRBV30 and TRBJ1-5, is SQTIHQWPATLVQPVGSPLSLECTVEGTSNPNLYWYRQAAGRGLQLLFYSVGIGQISSEVPQNLSASRPQDRQFILSSKKLLLSDSGFYLCAWSQGVNQPQHFGDGTRLSIL.

CDR3 DNA sequence: TGTGCCAGCAGCTTAGCCGGGACAGACTCCTACGAGCAGTACTTC. It encodes CASSLAGTDSYEQYF. The V and J genes are TRBV7-2 and TRBJ2-7, with 7 positions matching TRBD1. The CDR3 sequence is 15 residues long. CDR1 and CDR2 (germline): SGHTA, FQGNSA. Unmatched junction bases numbered 2, after V lost 0 bases and J lost 0 bases.

To note about this clonotype: Mismatch with germline at one junction end may stem from a read error. V and J are TRBV12-3 or TRBV12-4 and TRBJ1-1; the D is unclear. This CDR3 has 13 residues. The CDR3 here is CASSLRQNTEAFF. CDR3 in DNA: TGTGCTAGCAGCTTACGACAGAACACTGAAGCTTTCTTT.

The genes are TRBV5-1 and TRBJ2-2; 7 positions match TRBD1. With 2 bases clipped from V and 1 base from J, the junction kept 5 bases outside the gene matches. This CDR3 region has 16 residues. The germline CDR1 and CDR2 sequences are SGHRS and YFSETQ. The CDR3 sequence is CASSFDHRGNTGELFF. The CDR3 bases are TGCGCCAGCAGCTTCGATCACAGGGGGAACACCGGGGAGCTGTTTTTT.

The rearrangement links TRBV11-3 to TRBJ1-1; 7 nucleotides agree with TRBD1. V lost 3 bases, J lost 2 bases, and 6 bases stayed unmatched. Germline values: CDR1 SGHNT, CDR2 YENEEA. CDR3 length: 15 amino acids. The CDR3 region is CASSFRQGLNTEAFF. DNA for the CDR3: TGTGCCAGCAGCTTCCGACAGGGATTAAACACTGAAGCTTTCTTT.

The chain combines TRBV5-1 with TRBJ2-1, with 11 positions matching TRBD2. With V trimmed by 5 bases and J by 6 bases, 4 bases remained unmatched. Germline CDR1 is SGHRS and CDR2 is YFSETQ. The CDR3 runs 14 residues. As DNA, the CDR3 is TGCGCCAGCAGTTTCACTAGCGGGGGCAATGAGCAGTTCTTC. Its translation is CASSFTSGGNEQFF.

The CDR3 loop is CASSSSSGPSTDTQYF. The CDR3 nucleotides are TGTGCCAGCAGTTCCTCTAGCGGGCCAAGCACAGATACGCAGTATTTT. V is TRBV6-6 and J is TRBJ2-3, with 8 bases identical to TRBD2. With 4 bases clipped from V and 0 bases from J, the junction kept 6 bases outside the gene matches. Per the germline V gene, CDR1 is MNHNY and CDR2 is SVGAGI (reference sequence). The length of the CDR3 is 16 residues.

The chain combines TRBV30 with TRBJ1-1, with a possible D match to TRBD1 (6 bases). V was cut by 2 bases and J by 1 base, with 20 bases left in between. The germline CDR1 and CDR2 sequences are GTSNPN and SVGIG (reference sequence). The length of the CDR3 is 17 residues. CDR3 residues: CAWSREFGGLQNTEAFF. CDR3 nucleotide sequence: TGTGCCTGGAGTCGTGAGTTCGGGGGCCTTCAGAACACTGAAGCTTTCTTT.